The subject of this entry is one TCR beta chain. This sample stems from a study of synovial regulatory T cells in juvenile arthritis. Looking at the study overall: A few patients were therapy-naive; six received methotrexate alone.

The CDR3 length is 13 residues. No DNA appears here. In germline, CDR1 is SSHAT, CDR2 FNYEAQ (reference sequence). The repertoire was sequenced with immunoSEQ multiplex PCR; TCRdb's copy has only in-frame clones and lacks some. The sample has over 9,000 clones. The chain carries TRBV7-7 and TRBJ2-7; the D call from TCRdb, TRBD1, cannot be confirmed without DNA. Sequenced material: Treg cells from blood. Subset defined: remaining (HLA-DR-negative) circulating blood Treg cells. The TCR originated in a donor between 2 and 35 years old with juvenile idiopathic arthritis. CDR3 sequence reads: CASSLTGGLEQYF.